This passage covers 2 T cell receptor beta chains from one sample sequenced in a study of T cells after yellow fever vaccination (dated by TCRdb to between 2018 and 2021). The treatment or condition label of this sample denotes: live attenuated yellow fever vaccine strain. The library came from 5' RACE. The sequencer listed for this sample is Illumina HiSeq 2500. TCRdb redid the processing of the public reads, applying fastp at Q25 and MiXCR, and retained in-frame beta chains. Rows are combined by CDR3 protein, so each entry shows the most common genes and DNA. The sample profile shows some 350,000 distinct CDR3 sequences; around a tenth of them were found once. The leading ten clones occupy more than 15% of the sample. Sequenced material: PBMCs, taken on the day of the first yellow fever vaccination. These receptors all stem from a man between 18 and 35 years old who received the YFV17D yellow fever vaccine.

This clonotype was observed a few times. The rearrangement joins TRBV3-1 to TRBJ1-6; D uncertain. Between the trimmed V and J ends, which lost 0 bases and 7 bases, there was a span of 10 bases. Germline assignment: CDR1 LGHDT and CDR2 YNNKEL (reference sequence). CDR3 length: 15 amino acids. In nucleotides, the CDR3 is TGTGCCAGCAGCCAAGATCCCTTCAAGAATTCACCCCTCCACTTT. It yields the protein CASSQDPFKNSPLHF.

V and J are TRBV7-8 and TRBJ2-3; D possibly uses TRBD1 or TRBD2 (5 bases each). V was trimmed by 0 bases and J by 3 bases, leaving 10 bases between them. Germline CDR1 is SGHVS and CDR2 is FQNEAQ. The CDR3 totals 15 residues. CDR3: CASSLAWGKTDTQYF. CDR3 nucleotides: TGTGCCAGCAGCTTAGCCTGGGGGAAGACAGATACGCAGTATTTT.